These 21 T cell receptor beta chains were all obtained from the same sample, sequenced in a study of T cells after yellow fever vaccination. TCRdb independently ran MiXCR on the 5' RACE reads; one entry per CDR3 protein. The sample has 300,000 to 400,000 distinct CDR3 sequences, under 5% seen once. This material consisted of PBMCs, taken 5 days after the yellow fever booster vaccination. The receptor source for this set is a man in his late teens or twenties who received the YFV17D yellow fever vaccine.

The CDR3 DNA follows: TGTGCTAGCCGGGAAAGGGGCACCGGGGAGCTGTTTTTT. Translated: CASRERGTGELFF. This rearrangement joins TRBV7-7 to TRBJ2-2; D tentatively fits TRBD1 or TRBD2 (5 bases each). CDR3 length: 13 residues. Per the germline V gene, CDR1 is SSHAT and CDR2 is FNYEAQ (reference sequence).

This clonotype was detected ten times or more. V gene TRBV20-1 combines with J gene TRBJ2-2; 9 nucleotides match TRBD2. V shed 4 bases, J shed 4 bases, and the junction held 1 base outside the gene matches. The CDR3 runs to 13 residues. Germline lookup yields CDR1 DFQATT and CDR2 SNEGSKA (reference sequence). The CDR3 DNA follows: TGCAGTGCTACGCGGGGGGGCACCGGGGAGCTGTTTTTT. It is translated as CSATRGGTGELFF.

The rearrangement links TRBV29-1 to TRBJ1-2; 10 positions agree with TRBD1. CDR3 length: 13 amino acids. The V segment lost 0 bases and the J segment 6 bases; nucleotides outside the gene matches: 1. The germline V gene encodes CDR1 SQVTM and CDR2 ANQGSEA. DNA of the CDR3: TGCAGCGTTGAAGAGGGGACAGGGGATGGCTACACCTTC. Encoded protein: CSVEEGTGDGYTF.

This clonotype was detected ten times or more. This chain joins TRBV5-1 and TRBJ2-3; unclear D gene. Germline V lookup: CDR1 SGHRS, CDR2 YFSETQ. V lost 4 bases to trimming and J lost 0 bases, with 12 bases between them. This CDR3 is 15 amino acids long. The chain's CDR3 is CASSTGRLSTDTQYF. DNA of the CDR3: TGCGCCAGCAGCACCGGACGGCTCAGCACAGATACGCAGTATTTT.

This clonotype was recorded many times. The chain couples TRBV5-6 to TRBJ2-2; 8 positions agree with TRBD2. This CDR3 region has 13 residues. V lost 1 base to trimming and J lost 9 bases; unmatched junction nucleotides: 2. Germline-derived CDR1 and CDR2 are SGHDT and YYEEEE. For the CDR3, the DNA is TGTGCCAGCAGCTTGAGCGGGGGCAGGGAGCTGTTTTTT. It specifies CASSLSGGRELFF. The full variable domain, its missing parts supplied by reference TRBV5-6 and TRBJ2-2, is DAGVTQSPTHLIKTRGQQVTLRCSPKSGHDTVSWYQQALGQGPQFIFQYYEEEERQRGNFPDRFSGHQFPNYSSELNVNALLLGDSALYLCASSLSGGRELFFGEGSRLTVL.

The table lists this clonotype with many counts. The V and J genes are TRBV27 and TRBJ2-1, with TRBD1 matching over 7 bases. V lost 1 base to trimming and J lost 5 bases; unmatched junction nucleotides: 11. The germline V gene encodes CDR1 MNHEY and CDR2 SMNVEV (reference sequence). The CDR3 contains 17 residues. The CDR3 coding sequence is TGTGCCAGCAGTTTATTGGGCCAGACAGGGTTCCACAATGAGCAGTTCTTC. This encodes CASSLLGQTGFHNEQFF.

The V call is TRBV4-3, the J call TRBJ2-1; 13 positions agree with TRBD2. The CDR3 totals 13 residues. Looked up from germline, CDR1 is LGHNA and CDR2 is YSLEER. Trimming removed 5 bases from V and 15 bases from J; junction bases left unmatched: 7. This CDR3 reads CASSVGTSGDRFF. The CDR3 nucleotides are TGCGCCAGCAGCGTGGGGACTAGCGGGGATCGGTTCTTC.

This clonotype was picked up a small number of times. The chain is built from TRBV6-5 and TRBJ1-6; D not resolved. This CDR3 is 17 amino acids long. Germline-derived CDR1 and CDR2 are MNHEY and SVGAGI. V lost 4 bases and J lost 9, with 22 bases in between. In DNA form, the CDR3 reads TGTGCCAGCAGTTCCCTCTTGCGACTGTCCTTCGGTTCACCCCTCCACTTT. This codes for CASSSLLRLSFGSPLHF.

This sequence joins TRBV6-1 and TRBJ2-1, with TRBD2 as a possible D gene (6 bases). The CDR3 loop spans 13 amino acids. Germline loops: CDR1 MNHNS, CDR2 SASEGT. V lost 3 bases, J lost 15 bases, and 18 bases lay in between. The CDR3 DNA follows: TGTGCCAGCAGTGATAAGACGGGACTCAGGCCGTTCTTC. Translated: CASSDKTGLRPFF.

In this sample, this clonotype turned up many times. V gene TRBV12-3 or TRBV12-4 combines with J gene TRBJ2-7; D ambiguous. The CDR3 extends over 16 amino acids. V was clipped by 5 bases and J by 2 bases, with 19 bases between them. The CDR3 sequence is CASSDPRPSRAYEQYF. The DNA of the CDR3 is TGTGCCAGCAGTGATCCGCGTCCATCACGCGCCTACGAGCAGTACTTC.

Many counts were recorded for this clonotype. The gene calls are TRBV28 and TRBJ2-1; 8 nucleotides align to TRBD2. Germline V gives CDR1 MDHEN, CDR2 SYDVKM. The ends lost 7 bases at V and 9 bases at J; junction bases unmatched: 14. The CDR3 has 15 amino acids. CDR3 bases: TGTGCCAGCAAAGGGTGGGAGCGGGGGCAGGTTGAGCAGTTCTTC. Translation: CASKGWERGQVEQFF.

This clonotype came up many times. CDR3 amino acids: CASSTTGVRGTQYF. In nucleotides, the CDR3 is TGTGCCAGCAGTACGACAGGGGTTCGCGGTACGCAGTATTTT. This chain uses TRBV5-4 with TRBJ2-3; 8 bases align to TRBD1. V was pared by 5 bases and J by 8 bases, with 10 bases of the junction left unmatched. The CDR3 contains 14 residues. The germline V gene encodes CDR1 SGHNT and CDR2 YYREEE (reference sequence).

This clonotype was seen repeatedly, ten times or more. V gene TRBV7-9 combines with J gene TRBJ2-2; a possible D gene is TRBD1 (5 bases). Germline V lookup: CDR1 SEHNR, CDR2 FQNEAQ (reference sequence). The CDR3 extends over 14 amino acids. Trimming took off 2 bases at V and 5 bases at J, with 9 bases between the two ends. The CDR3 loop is CASSLTGRTGELFF. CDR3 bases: TGTGCCAGCAGCTTAACAGGAAGAACCGGGGAGCTGTTTTTT. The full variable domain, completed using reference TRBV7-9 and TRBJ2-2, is DTGVSQNPRHKITKRGQNVTFRCDPISEHNRLYWYRQTLGQGPEFLTYFQNEAQLEKSRLLSDRFSAERPKGSFSTLEIQRTEQGDSAMYLCASSLTGRTGELFFGEGSRLTVL.

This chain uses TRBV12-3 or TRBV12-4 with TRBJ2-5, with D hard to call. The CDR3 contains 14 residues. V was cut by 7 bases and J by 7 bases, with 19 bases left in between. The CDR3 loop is CASNLGQAWGTQYF. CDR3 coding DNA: TGTGCCAGCAACCTCGGCCAGGCCTGGGGGACCCAGTACTTC.

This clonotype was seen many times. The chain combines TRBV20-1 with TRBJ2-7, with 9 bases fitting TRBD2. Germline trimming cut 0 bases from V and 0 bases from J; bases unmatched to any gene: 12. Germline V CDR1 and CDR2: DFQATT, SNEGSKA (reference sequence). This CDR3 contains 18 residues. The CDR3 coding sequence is TGCAGTGCTAGAGATGGGGATAGCGGGGGCCCCAGCTCCTACGAGCAGTACTTC. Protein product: CSARDGDSGGPSSYEQYF.

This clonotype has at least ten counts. The CDR3 region has the DNA TGCGCCAGCAGCTTGTCAGCGAACTATGGCTACACCTTC. The encoded protein is CASSLSANYGYTF. The rearrangement links TRBV5-1 to TRBJ1-2; D is ambiguous. V was trimmed by 1 base and J by 2 bases, leaving 6 bases between them. CDR1 is SGHRS, CDR2 YFSETQ, per germline. The CDR3 consists of 13 residues.

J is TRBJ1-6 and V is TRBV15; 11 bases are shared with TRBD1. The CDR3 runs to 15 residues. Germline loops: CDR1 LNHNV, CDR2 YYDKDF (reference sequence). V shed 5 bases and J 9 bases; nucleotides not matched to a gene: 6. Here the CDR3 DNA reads TGTGCCACCAGCCGTCGGGACAGGGGGTTTTCACCCCTCCACTTT. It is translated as CATSRRDRGFSPLHF. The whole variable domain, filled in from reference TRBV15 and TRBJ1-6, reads DAMVIQNPRYQVTQFGKPVTLSCSQTLNHNVMYWYQQKSSQAPKLLFHYYDKDFNNEADTPDNFQSRRPNTSFCFLDIRSPGLGDTAMYLCATSRRDRGFSPLHFGNGTRLTVT.

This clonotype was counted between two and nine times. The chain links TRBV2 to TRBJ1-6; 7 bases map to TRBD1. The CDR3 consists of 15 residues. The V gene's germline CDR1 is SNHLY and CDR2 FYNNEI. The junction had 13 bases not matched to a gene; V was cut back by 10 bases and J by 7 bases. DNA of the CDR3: TGTGCCACTACTTCCGAGGGACAGATGAATTCACCCCTCCACTTT. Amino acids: CATTSEGQMNSPLHF.

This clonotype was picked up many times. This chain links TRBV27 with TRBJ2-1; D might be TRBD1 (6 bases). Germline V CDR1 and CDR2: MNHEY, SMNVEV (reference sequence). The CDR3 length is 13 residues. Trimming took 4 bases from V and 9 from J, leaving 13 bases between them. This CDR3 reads CASSWAQGGEQFF. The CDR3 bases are TGTGCCAGCAGTTGGGCCCAAGGGGGTGAGCAGTTCTTC.

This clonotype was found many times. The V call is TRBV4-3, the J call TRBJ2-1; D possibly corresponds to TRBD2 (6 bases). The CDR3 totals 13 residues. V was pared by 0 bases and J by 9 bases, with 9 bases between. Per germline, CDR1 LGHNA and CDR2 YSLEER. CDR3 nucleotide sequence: TGCGCCAGCAGCCAAGATGGGGGGTTTGAGCAGTTCTTC. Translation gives CASSQDGGFEQFF.

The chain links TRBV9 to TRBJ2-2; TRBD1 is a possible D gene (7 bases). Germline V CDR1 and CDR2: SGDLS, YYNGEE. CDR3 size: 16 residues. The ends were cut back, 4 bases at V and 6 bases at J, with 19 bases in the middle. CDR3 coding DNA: TGTGCCAGCAGCCCGGGGGACAGACGGATCGCCGGGGAGCTGTTTTTT. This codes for CASSPGDRRIAGELFF.